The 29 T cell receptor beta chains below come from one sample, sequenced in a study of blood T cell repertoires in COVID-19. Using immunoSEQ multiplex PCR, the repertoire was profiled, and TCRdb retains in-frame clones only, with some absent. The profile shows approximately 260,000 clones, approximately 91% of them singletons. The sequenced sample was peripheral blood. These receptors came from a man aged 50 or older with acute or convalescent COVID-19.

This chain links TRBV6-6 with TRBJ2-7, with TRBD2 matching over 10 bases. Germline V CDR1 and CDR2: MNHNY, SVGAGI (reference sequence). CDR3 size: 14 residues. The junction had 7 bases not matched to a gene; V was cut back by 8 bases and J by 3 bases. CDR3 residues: CASGSSGGFYEQYF. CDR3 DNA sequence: TGTGCCAGCGGTTCTAGCGGGGGCTTCTACGAGCAGTACTTC.

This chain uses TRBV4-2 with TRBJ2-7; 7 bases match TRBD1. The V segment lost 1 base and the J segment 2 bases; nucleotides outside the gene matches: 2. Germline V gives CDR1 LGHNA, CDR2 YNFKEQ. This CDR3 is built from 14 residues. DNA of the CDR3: TGTGCCAGCAGCCAAGGGGGACAGACCTACGAGCAGTACTTC. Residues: CASSQGGQTYEQYF.

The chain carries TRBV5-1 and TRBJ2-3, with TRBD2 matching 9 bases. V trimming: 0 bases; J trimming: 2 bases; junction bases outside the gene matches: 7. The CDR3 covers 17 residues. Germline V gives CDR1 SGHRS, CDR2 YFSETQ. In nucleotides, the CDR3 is TGCGCCAGCAGCTTGGTTTCTAGCGGGGCCTTCACAGATACGCAGTATTTT. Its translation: CASSLVSSGAFTDTQYF.

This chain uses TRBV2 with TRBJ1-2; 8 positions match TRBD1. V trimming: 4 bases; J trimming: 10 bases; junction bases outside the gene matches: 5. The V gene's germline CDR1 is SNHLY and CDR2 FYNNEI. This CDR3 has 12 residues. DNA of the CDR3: TGTGCCAGCAGTGGGACAGGGTGGTTCTACACCTTC. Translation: CASSGTGWFYTF.

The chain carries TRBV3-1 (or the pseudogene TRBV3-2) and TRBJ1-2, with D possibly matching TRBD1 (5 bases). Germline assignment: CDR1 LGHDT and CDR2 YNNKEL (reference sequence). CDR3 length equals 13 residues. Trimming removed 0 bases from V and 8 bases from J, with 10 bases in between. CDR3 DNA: TGTGCCAGCAGCCAAGAAGCGGGGGGAGGCTACACCTTC. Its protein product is CASSQEAGGGYTF.

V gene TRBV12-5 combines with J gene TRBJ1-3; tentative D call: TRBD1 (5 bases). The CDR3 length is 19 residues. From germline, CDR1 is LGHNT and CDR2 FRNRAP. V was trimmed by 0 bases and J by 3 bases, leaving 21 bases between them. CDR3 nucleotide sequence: TGTGCTAGTGGTTTGGTAATCCGCTGGGGGGAGCAGGGTGGAAACACCATATATTTT. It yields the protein CASGLVIRWGEQGGNTIYF.

The CDR3 loop reads CASAGNYEQYF. The CDR3 DNA follows: TGTGCCAGTGCGGGGAACTACGAGCAGTACTTC. The genes are TRBV19 and TRBJ2-7, with a weak D call TRBD2 (6 bases). The CDR3 has 11 residues. V lost 8 bases and J 3 bases, leaving 8 bases between the germline ends. Germline V gene sequence: CDR1 LNHDA, CDR2 SQIVND (reference sequence).

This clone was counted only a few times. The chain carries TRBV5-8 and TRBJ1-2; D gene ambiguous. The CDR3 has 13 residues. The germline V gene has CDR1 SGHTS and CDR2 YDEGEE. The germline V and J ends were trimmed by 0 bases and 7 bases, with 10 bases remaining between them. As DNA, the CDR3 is TGTGCCAGCAGCTTGGGGCAAGTCAGTGGCTACACCTTC. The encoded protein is CASSLGQVSGYTF.

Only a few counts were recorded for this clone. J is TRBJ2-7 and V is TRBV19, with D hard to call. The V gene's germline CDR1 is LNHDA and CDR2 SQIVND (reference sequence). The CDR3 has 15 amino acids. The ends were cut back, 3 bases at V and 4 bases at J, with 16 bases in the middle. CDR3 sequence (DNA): TGTGCCAGTAGTATCGTTTACCCCCTACAGTACGAGCAGTACTTC. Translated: CASSIVYPLQYEQYF. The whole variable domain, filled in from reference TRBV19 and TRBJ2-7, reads DGGITQSPKYLFRKEGQNVTLSCEQNLNHDAMYWYRQDPGQGLRLIYYSQIVNDFQKGDIAEGYSVSREKKESFPLTVTSAQKNPTAFYLCASSIVYPLQYEQYFGPGTRLTVT.

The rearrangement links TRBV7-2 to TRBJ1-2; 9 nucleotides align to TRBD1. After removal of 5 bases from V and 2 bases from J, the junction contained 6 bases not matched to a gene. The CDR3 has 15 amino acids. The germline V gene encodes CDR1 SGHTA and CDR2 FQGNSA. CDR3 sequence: CASSAPDRGNYGYTF. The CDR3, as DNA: TGTGCCAGCAGCGCACCCGACAGGGGGAACTATGGCTACACCTTC. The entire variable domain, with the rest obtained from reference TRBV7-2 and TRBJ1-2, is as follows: GAGVSQSPSNKVTEKGKDVELRCDPISGHTALYWYRQSLGQGLEFLIYFQGNSAPDKSGLPSDRFSAERTGGSVSTLTIQRTQQEDSAVYLCASSAPDRGNYGYTFGSGTRLTVV.

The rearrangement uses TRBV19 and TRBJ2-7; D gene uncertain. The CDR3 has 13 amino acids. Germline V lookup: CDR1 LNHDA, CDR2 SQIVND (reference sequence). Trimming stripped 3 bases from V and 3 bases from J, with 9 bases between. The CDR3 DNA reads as TGTGCCAGTAGTATTGGGCAGAACTACGAGCAGTACTTC. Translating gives CASSIGQNYEQYF. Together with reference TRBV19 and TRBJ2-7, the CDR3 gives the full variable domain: DGGITQSPKYLFRKEGQNVTLSCEQNLNHDAMYWYRQDPGQGLRLIYYSQIVNDFQKGDIAEGYSVSREKKESFPLTVTSAQKNPTAFYLCASSIGQNYEQYFGPGTRLTVT.

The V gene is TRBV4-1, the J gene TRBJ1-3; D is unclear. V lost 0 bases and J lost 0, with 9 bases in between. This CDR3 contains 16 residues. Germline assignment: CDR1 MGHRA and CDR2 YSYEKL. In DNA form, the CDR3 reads TGCGCCAGCAGCCAAGACAGATTTACCTCTGGAAACACCATATATTTT. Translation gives CASSQDRFTSGNTIYF.

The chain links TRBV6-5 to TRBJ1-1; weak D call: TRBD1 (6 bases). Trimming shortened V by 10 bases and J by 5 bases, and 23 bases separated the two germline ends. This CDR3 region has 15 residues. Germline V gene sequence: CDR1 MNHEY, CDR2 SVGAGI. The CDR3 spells CATLLTLTGKTEAFF. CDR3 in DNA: TGTGCCACCCTCTTAACCCTAACAGGGAAAACTGAAGCTTTCTTT.

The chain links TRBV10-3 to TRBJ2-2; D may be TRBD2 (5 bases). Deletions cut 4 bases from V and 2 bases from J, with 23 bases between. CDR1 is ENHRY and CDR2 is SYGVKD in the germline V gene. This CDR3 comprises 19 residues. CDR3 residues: CAISGLARAGSTNTGELFF. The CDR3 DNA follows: TGTGCCATCAGTGGCTTGGCGAGGGCCGGCTCTACTAACACCGGGGAGCTGTTTTTT.

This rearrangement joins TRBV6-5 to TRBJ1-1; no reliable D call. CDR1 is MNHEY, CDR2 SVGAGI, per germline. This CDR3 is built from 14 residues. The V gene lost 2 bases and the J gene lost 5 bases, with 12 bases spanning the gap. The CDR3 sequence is CASSYEEGLTEAFF. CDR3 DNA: TGTGCCAGCAGTTACGAGGAAGGCCTGACTGAAGCTTTCTTT.

The CDR3, as DNA: TGTGCCAGCAGCCCCTCGTCCCAGCGGGGGAACAATGAGCAGTTCTTC. It is translated as CASSPSSQRGNNEQFF. The chain is built from TRBV9 and TRBJ2-1, with 8 bases identical to TRBD2. The CDR3 totals 16 residues. CDR1 is SGDLS, CDR2 YYNGEE, per germline. V gave up 4 bases and J gave up 5 bases; unmatched junction bases: 11.

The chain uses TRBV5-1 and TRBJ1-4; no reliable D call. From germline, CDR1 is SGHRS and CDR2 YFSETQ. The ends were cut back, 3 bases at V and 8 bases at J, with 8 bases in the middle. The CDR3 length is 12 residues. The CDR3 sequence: CASSSVEEKLFF. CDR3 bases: TGCGCCAGCAGCTCGGTAGAGGAAAAACTGTTTTTT.

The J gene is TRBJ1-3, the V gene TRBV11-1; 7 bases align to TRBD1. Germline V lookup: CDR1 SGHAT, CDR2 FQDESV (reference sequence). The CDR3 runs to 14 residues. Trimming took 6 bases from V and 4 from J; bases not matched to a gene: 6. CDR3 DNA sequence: TGTGCCAGCAGTGTCGACAGGGCAGGAAACACCATATATTTT. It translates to CASSVDRAGNTIYF.

As DNA, the CDR3 is TGTGCCAGCTCACCATCGACAGGGAGGTGGGAAAAACTGTTTTTT. Translation: CASSPSTGRWEKLFF. This rearrangement joins TRBV18 to TRBJ1-4; 7 bases match TRBD1. V lost 2 bases to trimming and J lost 8 bases; unmatched junction nucleotides: 8. The CDR3 runs 15 residues. Germline-derived CDR1 and CDR2 are KGHSH and LQKENI.

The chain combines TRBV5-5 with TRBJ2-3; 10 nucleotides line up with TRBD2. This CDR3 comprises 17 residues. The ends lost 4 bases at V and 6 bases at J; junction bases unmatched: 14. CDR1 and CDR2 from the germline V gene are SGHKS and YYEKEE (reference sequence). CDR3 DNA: TGTGCCAGCAGCCGAACCTTAATAGCGGGGGGCGCGGATACGCAGTATTTT. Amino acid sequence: CASSRTLIAGGADTQYF.

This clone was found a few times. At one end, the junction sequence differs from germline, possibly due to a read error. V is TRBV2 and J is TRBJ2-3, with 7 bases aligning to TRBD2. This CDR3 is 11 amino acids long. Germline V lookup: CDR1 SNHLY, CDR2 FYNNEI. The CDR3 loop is CASALTGTTHF. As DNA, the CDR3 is TGTGCCAGTGCCCTAACCGGGACTACCCATTTT.

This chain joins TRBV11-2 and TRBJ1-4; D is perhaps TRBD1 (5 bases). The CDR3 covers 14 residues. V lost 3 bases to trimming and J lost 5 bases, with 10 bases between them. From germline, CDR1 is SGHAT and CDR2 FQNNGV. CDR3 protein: CASSFSGRNEKLFF. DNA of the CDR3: TGTGCCAGCAGCTTTTCAGGGCGGAATGAAAAACTGTTTTTT.

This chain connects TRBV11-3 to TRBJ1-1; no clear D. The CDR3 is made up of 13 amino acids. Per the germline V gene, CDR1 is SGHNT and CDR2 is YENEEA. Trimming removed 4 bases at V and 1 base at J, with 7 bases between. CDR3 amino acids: CASSSYRNTEAFF. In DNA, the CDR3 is TGTGCCAGCAGCTCCTACAGGAACACTGAAGCTTTCTTT.

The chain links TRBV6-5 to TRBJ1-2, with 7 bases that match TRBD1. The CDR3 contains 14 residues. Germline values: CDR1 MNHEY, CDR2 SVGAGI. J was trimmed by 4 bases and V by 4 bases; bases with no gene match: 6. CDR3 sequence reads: CASSSSGTVYGYTF. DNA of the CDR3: TGTGCCAGCAGTTCCTCCGGGACAGTCTATGGCTACACCTTC.

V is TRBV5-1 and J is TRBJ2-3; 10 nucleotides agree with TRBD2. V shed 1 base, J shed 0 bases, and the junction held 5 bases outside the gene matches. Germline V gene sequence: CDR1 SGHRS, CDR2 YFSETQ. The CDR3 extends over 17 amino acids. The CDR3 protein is CASSLNPLAGSTDTQYF. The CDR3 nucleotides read TGCGCCAGCAGCTTGAATCCACTAGCGGGGAGCACAGATACGCAGTATTTT.

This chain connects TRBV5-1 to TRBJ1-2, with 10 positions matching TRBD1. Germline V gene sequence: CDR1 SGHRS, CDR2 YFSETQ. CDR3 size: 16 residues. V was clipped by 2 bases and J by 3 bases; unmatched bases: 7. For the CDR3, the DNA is TGCGCCAGCAGCTTAGGGTGGGGGACAGGGGACTATGGCTACACCTTC. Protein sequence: CASSLGWGTGDYGYTF.

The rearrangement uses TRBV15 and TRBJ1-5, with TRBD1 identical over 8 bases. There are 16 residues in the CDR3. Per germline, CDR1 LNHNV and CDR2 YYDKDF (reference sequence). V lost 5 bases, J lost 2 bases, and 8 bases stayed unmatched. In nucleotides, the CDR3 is TGTGCCACCAGCGGACGACAGGGGAGGGGCAATCAGCCCCAGCATTTT. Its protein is CATSGRQGRGNQPQHF.

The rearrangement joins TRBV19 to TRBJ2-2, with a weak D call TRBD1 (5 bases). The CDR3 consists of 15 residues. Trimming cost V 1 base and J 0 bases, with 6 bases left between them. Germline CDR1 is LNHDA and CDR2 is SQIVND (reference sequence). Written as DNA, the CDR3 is TGTGCCAGTAGTATAGTAGGGGCGAACACCGGGGAGCTGTTTTTT. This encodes CASSIVGANTGELFF.

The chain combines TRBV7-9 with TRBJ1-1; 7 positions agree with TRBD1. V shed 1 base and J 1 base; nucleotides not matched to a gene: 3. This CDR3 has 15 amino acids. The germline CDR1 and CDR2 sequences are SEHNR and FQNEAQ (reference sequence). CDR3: CASSLGDRPNTEAFF. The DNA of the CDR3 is TGTGCCAGCAGCTTAGGGGACAGACCGAACACTGAAGCTTTCTTT. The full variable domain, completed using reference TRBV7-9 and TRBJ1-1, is DTGVSQNPRHKITKRGQNVTFRCDPISEHNRLYWYRQTLGQGPEFLTYFQNEAQLEKSRLLSDRFSAERPKGSFSTLEIQRTEQGDSAMYLCASSLGDRPNTEAFFGQGTRLTVV.